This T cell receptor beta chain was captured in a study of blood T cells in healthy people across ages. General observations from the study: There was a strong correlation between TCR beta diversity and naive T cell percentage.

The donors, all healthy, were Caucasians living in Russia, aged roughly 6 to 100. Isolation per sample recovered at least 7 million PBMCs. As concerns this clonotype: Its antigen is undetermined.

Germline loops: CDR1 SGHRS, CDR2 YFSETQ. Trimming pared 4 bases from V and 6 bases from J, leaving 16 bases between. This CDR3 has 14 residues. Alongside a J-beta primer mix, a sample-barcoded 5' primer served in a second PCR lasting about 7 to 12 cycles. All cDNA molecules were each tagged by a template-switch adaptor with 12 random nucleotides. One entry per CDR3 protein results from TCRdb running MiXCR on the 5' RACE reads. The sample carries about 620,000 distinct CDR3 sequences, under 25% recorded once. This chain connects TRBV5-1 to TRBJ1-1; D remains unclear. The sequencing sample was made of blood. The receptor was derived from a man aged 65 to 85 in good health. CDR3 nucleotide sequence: TGCGCCAGCAGCCTCGAGGGAGGGAGGGCTGAAGCTTTCTTT. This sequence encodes CASSLEGGRAEAFF. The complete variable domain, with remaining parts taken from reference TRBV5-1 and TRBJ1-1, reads KAGVTQTPRYLIKTRGQQVTLSCSPISGHRSVSWYQQTPGQGLQFLFEYFSETQRNKGNFPGRFSGRQFSNSRSEMNVSTLELGDSALYLCASSLEGGRAEAFFGQGTRLTVV.